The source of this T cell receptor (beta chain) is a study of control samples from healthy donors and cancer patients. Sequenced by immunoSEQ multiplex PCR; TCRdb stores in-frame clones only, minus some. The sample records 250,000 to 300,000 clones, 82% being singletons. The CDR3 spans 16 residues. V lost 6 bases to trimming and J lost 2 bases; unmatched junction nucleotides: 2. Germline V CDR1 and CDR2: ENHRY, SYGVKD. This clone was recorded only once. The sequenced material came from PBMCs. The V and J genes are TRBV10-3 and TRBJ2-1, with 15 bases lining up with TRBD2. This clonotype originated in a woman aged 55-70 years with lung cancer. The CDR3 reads CAIRGTSGRPYNEQFF. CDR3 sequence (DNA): TGTGCCATCAGGGGGACTAGCGGGAGGCCCTACAATGAGCAGTTCTTC.